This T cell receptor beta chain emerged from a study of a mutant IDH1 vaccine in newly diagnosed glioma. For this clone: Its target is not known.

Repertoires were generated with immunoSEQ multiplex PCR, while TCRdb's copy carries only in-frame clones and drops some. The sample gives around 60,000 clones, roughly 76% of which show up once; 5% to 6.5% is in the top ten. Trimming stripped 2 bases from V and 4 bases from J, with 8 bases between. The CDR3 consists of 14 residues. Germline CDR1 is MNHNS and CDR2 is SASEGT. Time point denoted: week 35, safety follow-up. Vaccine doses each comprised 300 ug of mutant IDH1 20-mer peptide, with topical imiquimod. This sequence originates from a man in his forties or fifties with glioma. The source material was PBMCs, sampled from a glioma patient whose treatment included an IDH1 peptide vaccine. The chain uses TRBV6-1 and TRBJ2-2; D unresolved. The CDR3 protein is CASSESRATGELFF. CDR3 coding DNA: TGTGCCAGCAGTGAATCCCGTGCCACCGGGGAGCTGTTTTTT.